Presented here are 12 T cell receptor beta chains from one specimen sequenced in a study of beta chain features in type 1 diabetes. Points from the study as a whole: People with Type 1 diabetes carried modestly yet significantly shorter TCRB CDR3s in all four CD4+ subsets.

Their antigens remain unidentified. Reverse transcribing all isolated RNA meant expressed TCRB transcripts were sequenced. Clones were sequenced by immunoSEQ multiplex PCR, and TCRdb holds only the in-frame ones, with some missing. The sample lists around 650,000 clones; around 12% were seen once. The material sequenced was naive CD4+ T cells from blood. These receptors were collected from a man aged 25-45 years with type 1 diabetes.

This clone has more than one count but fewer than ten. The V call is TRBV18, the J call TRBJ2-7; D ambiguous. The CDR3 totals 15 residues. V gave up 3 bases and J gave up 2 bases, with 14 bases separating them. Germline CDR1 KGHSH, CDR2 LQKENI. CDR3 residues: CASSPGTVLTYEQYF. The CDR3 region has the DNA TGTGCCAGCTCACCCGGTACAGTCCTAACCTACGAGCAGTACTTC.

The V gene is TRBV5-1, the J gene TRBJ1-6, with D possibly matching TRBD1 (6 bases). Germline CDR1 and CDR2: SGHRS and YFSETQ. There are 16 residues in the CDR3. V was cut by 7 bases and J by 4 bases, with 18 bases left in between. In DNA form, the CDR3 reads TGCGCCAGCCGCACGGAGGGGGGATCTTATAATTCACCCCTCCACTTT. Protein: CASRTEGGSYNSPLHF.

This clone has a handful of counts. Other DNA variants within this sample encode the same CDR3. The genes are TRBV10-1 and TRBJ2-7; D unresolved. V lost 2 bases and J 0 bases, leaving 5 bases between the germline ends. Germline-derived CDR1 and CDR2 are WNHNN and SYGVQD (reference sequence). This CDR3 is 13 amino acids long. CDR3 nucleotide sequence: TGCGCCAGCAGTGAGGGCAGCTCCTACGAGCAGTACTTC. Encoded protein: CASSEGSSYEQYF.

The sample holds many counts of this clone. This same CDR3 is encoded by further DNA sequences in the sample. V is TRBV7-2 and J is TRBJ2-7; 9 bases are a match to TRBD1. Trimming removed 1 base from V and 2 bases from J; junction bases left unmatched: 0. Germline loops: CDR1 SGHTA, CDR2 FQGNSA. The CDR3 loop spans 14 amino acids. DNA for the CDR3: TGTGCCAGCAGCTTAGGACAGGGGGCCTACGAGCAGTACTTC. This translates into CASSLGQGAYEQYF.

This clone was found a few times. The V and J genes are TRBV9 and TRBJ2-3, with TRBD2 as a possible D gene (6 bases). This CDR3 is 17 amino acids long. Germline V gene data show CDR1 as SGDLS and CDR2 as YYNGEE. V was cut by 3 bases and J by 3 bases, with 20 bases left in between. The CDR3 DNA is TGTGCCAGCAGCGCTGCCCCGCCGGGACTCCAAACAGATACGCAGTATTTT. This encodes CASSAAPPGLQTDTQYF.

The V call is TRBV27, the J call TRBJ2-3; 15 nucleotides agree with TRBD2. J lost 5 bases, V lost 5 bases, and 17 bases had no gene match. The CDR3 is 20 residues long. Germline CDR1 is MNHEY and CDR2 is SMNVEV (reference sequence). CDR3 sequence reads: CASSPPWTSGGARGVDTQYF. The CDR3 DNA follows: TGTGCCAGCAGTCCGCCGTGGACTAGCGGGGGGGCCAGGGGAGTAGATACGCAGTATTTT.

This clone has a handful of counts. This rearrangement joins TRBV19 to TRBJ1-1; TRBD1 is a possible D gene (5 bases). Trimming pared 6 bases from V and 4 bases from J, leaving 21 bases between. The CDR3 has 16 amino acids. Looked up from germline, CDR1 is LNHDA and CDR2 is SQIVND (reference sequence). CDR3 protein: CASRPRDPGQTTEAFF. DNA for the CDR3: TGTGCCAGTAGGCCCCGGGACCCCGGGCAAACCACTGAAGCTTTCTTT.

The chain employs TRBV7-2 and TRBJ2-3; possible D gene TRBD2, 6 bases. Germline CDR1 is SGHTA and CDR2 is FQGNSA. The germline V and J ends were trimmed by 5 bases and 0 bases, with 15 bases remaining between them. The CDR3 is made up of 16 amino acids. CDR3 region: CASSPALATSTDTQYF. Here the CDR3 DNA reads TGTGCCAGCAGCCCCGCCCTAGCGACTAGCACAGATACGCAGTATTTT.

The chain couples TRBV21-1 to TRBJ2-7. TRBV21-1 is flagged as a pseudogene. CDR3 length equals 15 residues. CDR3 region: CASSKIGTLGYEQYF. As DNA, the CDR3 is TGTGCCAGCAGCAAAATCGGGACGCTAGGATACGAGCAGTACTTC.

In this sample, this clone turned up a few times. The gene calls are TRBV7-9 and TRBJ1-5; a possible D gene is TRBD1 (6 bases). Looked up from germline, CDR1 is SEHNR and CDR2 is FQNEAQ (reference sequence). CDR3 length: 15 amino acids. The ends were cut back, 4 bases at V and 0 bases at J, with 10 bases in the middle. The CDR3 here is CASSSTGNSNQPQHF. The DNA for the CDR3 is TGTGCCAGCAGCTCTACAGGGAATAGCAATCAGCCCCAGCATTTT.

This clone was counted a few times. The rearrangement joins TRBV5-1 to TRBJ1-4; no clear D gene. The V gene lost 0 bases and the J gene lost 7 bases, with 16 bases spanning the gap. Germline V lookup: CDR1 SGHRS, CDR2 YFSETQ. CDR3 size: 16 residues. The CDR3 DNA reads TGCGCCAGCAGCTTGGAAACAGCCACTTATGGTGAAAAACTGTTTTTT. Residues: CASSLETATYGEKLFF.

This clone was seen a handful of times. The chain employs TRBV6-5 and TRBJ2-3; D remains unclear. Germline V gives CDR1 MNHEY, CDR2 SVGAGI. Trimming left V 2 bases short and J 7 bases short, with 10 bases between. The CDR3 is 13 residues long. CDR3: CASSYLSTNTQYF. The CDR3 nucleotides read TGTGCCAGCAGTTACCTAAGCACGAATACGCAGTATTTT.